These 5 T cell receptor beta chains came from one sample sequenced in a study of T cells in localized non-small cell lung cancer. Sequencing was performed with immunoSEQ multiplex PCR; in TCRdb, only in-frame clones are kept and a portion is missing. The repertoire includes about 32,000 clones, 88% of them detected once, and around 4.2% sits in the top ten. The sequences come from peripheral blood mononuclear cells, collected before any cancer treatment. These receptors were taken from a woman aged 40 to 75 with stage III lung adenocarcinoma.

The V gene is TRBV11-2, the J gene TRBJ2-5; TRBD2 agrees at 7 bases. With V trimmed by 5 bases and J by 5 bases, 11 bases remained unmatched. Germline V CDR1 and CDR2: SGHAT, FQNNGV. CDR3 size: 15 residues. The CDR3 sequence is CASSLPKGRVETQYF. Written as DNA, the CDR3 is TGTGCCAGCAGCCTCCCAAAGGGGAGGGTGGAGACCCAGTACTTC. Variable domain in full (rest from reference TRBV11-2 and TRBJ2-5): EAGVAQSPRYKIIEKRQSVAFWCNPISGHATLYWYQQILGQGPKLLIQFQNNGVVDDSQLPKDRFSAERLKGVDSTLKIQPAKLEDSAVYLCASSLPKGRVETQYFGPGTRLLVL.

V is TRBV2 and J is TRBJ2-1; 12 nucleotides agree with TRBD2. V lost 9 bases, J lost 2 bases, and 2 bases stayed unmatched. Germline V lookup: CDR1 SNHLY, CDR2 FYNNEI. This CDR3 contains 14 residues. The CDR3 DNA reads TGTGCCAGTCGACTAGCGGGAGCCTACAATGAGCAGTTCTTC. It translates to CASRLAGAYNEQFF.

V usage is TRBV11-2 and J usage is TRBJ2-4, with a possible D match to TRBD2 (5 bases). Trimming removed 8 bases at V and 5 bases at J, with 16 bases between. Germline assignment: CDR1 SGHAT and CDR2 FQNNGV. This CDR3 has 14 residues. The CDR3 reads CASSSTPGENIQYF. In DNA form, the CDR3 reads TGTGCCAGCTCCTCAACGCCCGGGGAAAACATTCAGTACTTC. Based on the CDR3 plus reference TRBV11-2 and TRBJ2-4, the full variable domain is EAGVAQSPRYKIIEKRQSVAFWCNPISGHATLYWYQQILGQGPKLLIQFQNNGVVDDSQLPKDRFSAERLKGVDSTLKIQPAKLEDSAVYLCASSSTPGENIQYFGAGTRLSVL.

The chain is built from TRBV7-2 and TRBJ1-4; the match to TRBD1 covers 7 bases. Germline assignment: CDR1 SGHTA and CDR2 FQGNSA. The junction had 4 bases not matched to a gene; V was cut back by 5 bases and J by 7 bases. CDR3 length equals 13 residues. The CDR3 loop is CASSRDRVEKLFF. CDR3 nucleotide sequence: TGTGCCAGCAGCCGGGACAGAGTTGAAAAACTGTTTTTT.

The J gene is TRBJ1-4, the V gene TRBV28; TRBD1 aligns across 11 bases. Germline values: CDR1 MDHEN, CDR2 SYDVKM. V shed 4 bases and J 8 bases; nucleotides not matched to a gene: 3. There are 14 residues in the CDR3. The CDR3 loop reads CASSWGTGGEKLFF. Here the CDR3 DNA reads TGTGCCAGCAGTTGGGGGACAGGGGGAGAAAAACTGTTTTTT.